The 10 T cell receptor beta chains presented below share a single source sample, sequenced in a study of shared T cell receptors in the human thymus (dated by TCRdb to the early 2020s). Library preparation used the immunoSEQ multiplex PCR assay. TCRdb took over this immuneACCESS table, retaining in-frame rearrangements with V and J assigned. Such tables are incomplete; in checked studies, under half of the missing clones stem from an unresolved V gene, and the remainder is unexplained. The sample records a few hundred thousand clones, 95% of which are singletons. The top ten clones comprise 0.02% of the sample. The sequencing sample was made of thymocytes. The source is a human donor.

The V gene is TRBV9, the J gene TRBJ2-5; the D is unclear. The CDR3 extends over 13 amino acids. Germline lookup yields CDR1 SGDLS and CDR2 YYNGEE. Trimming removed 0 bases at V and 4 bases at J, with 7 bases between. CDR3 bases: TGTGCCAGCAGCGTAGATTCTCCAGAGACCCAGTACTTC. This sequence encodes CASSVDSPETQYF.

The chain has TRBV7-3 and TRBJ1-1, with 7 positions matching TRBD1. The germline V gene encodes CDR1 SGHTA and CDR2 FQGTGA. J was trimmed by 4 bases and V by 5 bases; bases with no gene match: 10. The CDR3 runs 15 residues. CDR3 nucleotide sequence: TGTGCCAGCAGCCAGGACGACAGGGCCGGCACTGAAGCTTTCTTT. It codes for CASSQDDRAGTEAFF.

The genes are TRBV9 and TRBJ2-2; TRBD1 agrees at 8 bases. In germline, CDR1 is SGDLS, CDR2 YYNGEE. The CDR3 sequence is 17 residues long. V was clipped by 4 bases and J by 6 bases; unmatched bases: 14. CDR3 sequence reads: CASSHKIQGVGAGELFF. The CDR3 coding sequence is TGTGCCAGCAGCCATAAAATACAGGGGGTAGGGGCCGGGGAGCTGTTTTTT.

The CDR3 reads CASSPPPRTNLNEQFF. The CDR3 DNA sequence: TGTGCCAGCTCACCACCTCCTAGGACAAACCTTAATGAGCAGTTCTTC. This chain joins TRBV18 and TRBJ2-1; weak D call: TRBD1 (5 bases). Trimming took off 0 bases at V and 7 bases at J, with 16 bases between the two ends. Germline-derived CDR1 and CDR2 are KGHSH and LQKENI. CDR3 length equals 16 residues.

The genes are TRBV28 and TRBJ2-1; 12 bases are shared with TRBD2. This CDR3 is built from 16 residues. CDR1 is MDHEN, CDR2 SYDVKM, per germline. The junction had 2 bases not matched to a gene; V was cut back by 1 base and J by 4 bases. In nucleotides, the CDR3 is TGTGCCAGCAGTTTATACGGACTAGCGGGGTACAATGAGCAGTTCTTC. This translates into CASSLYGLAGYNEQFF.

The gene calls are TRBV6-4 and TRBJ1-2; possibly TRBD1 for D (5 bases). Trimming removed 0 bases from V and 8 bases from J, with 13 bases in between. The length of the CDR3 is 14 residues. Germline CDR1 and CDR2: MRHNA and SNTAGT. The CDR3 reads CASSDSAGNEGYTF. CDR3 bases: TGTGCCAGCAGTGACTCGGCAGGGAACGAAGGCTACACCTTC.

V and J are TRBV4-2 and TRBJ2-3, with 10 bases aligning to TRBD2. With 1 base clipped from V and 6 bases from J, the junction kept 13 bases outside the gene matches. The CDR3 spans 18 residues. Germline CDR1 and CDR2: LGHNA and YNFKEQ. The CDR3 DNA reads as TGTGCCAGCAGCCAAGTGTGGTTTCCTAGCGGGAGTTTTGATACGCAGTATTTT. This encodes CASSQVWFPSGSFDTQYF.

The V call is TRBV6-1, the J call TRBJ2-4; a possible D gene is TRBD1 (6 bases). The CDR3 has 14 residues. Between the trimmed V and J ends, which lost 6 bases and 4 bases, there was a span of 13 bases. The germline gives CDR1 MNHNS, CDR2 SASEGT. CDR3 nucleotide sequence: TGTGCCAGCAGAGCCGGACAGACAAAAAACATTCAGTACTTC. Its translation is CASRAGQTKNIQYF.

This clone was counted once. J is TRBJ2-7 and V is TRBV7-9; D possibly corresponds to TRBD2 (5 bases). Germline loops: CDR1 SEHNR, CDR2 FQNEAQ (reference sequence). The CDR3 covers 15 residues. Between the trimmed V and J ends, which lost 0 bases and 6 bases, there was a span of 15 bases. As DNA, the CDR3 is TGTGCCAGCAGCTTAGCTCCTATAGGGAGCTGCGAGCAGTACTTC. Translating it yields CASSLAPIGSCEQYF.

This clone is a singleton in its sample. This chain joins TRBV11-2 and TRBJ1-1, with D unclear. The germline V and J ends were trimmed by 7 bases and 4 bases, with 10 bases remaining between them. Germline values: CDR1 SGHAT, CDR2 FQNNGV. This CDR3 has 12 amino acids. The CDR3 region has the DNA TGTGCCAGCACAATCGGAGGCACTGAAGCTTTCTTT. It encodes CASTIGGTEAFF.